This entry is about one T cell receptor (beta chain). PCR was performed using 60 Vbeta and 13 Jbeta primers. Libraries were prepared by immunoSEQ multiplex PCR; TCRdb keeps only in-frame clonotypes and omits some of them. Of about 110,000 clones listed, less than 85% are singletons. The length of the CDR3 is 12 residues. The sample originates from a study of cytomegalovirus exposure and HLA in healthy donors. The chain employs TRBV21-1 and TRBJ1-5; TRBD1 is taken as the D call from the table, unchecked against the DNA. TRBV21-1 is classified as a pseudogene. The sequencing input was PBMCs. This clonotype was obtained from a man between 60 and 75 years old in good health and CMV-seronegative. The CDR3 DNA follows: TGTGCCAGCATCCATAGCAATCAGCCCCAGCATTTT. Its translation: CASIHSNQPQHF.